Reported below is one T cell receptor beta chain. These data originate in a study of blood T cell repertoires in COVID-19. From germline, CDR1 is KGHDR and CDR2 SFDVKD. The CDR3 is 16 residues long. The trim removed 6 bases at V and 5 bases at J, leaving 13 bases unmatched. Generated by immunoSEQ multiplex PCR, the TCRdb table keeps only in-frame clones and is missing some. The sample has about 120,000 clones, around four fifths seen once. The chain is built from TRBV24-1 and TRBJ2-5; 8 bases align to TRBD2. Material for sequencing was peripheral blood. This receptor was taken from a man between 65 and 85 years old with active or convalescent COVID-19. CDR3: CATSLGGAGAGETQYF. The DNA of the CDR3 is TGTGCCACCAGTCTTGGAGGAGCGGGAGCTGGTGAGACCCAGTACTTC.